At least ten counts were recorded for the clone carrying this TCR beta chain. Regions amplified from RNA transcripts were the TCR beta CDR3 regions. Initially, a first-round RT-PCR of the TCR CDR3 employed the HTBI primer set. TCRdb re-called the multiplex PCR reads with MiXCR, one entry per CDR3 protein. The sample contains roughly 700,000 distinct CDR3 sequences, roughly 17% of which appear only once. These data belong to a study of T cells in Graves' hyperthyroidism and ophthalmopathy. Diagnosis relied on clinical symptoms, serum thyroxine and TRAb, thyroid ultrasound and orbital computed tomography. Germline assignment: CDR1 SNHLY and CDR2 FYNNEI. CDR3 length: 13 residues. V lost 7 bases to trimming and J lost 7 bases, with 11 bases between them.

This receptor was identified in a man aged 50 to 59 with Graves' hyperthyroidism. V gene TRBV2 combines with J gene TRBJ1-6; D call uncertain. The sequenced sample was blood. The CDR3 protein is CASNANTNSPLHF. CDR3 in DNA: TGTGCCAGCAATGCTAATACGAATTCACCCCTCCACTTT.